The present T cell receptor beta chain was sequenced within a study of shared clonotypes between healthy human individuals. From germline, CDR1 is PRHDT and CDR2 FYEKMQ (reference sequence). The CDR3 extends over 17 amino acids. V shed 6 bases and J shed 4 bases, with 21 bases lying between them. Naive CD8 cells comprised CD45RO-negative, CCR7-positively selected cells, excluding terminally differentiated effector memory CD45RA+ cells. Produced via immunoSEQ multiplex PCR; TCRdb's table is partial and in-frame only. The data hold over 2 million clones, with about 95% observed a single time. This sequence was found in a man aged 18 to 30 in good health. Sequencing was performed on naive CD8+ T cells sorted from blood. The chain joins TRBV13 to TRBJ2-2; D might be TRBD1 (6 bases). CDR3 in DNA: TGTGCCAGCAGGGGGATAGGGGGTCAGCGAGGCACCGGGGAGCTGTTTTTT. Translated: CASRGIGGQRGTGELFF.